Shown below are 14 T cell receptor beta chains from a single sample sequenced in a study of blood T cell repertoires in COVID-19. Here immunoSEQ multiplex PCR was the method, and the copy in TCRdb shows in-frame clones only, minus some. Of 120,000 to 150,000 clones in the sample, 65% to 85% were seen once. Source material: PBMCs or T cells enriched from blood (not recorded which). Receptors were obtained from a woman in her fifties or sixties who had been exposed to COVID-19.

The rearrangement links TRBV27 to TRBJ1-1; 8 bases align to TRBD1. The CDR3 extends over 17 amino acids. Germline V CDR1 and CDR2: MNHEY, SMNVEV (reference sequence). V dropped 2 bases and J dropped 0; count of bases not matched to a gene: 8. This CDR3 is CASSLRRTGWMNTEAFF. The CDR3 DNA sequence: TGTGCCAGCAGTTTACGGAGGACAGGGTGGATGAACACTGAAGCTTTCTTT.

The rearrangement links TRBV6-5 to TRBJ2-7; tentative D call: TRBD2 (5 bases). V lost 5 bases and J 3 bases, leaving 14 bases between the germline ends. Germline loops: CDR1 MNHEY, CDR2 SVGAGI. The CDR3 has 14 amino acids. The CDR3 sequence: CASSIYGVDYEQYF. In DNA, the CDR3 is TGTGCCAGCAGTATTTACGGGGTTGACTACGAGCAGTACTTC.

This clone has a single count. The DNA for the CDR3 is TGTGCCAGCAGCAAGGGATGGGGTCCGGGACTAGGGGAGACCCAGTACTTC. This translates into CASSKGWGPGLGETQYF. The chain carries TRBV11-3 and TRBJ2-5; 8 nucleotides match TRBD2. The CDR3 consists of 17 residues. The V segment lost 5 bases and the J segment 5 bases; nucleotides outside the gene matches: 16. The germline V gene has CDR1 SGHNT and CDR2 YENEEA.

The DNA of the CDR3 is TGTGCCAGCAGCCGGACAGGGTTGGCTGAAGCTTTCTTT. Translated: CASSRTGLAEAFF. The rearrangement uses TRBV3-1 (or the pseudogene TRBV3-2) and TRBJ1-1, with 8 bases fitting TRBD1. The CDR3 spans 13 residues. V shed 4 bases and J 6 bases; nucleotides not matched to a gene: 4. The germline gives CDR1 LGHDT, CDR2 YNNKEL (reference sequence).

This sequence joins TRBV19 and TRBJ2-5; no clear D. The germline gives CDR1 LNHDA, CDR2 SQIVND (reference sequence). The CDR3 contains 13 residues. Trimming stripped 7 bases from V and 4 bases from J, with 13 bases between. DNA of the CDR3: TGTGCCAGTACCCCTAGATCGGGAGAGACCCAGTACTTC. Residues: CASTPRSGETQYF.

The V gene is TRBV6-2 or TRBV6-3, the J gene TRBJ1-1; 7 nucleotides line up with TRBD1. The germline gives CDR1 MNHEY, CDR2 SVGEGT. The ends lost 0 bases at V and 5 bases at J; junction bases unmatched: 3. This CDR3 region has 14 residues. The CDR3 nucleotides are TGTGCCAGCAGTTACTCGAACAGGGGAACTGAAGCTTTCTTT. It is translated as CASSYSNRGTEAFF.

CDR3 DNA: TGTGCCAGCAGTCAGACTAGCGGGAGTCGTCTCGAGCAGTACTTC. Amino acid sequence: CASSQTSGSRLEQYF. The chain recombines TRBV28 with TRBJ2-7, with TRBD2 identical over 12 bases. Germline values: CDR1 MDHEN, CDR2 SYDVKM. Trimming took 5 bases from V and 6 from J; bases not matched to a gene: 8. The CDR3 runs 15 residues.

V usage is TRBV7-9 and J usage is TRBJ1-1, with D perhaps TRBD1 (6 bases). There are 15 residues in the CDR3. Germline values: CDR1 SEHNR, CDR2 FQNEAQ (reference sequence). V was clipped by 2 bases and J by 6 bases, with 16 bases between them. For the CDR3, the DNA is TGTGCCAGCAGCTTAACCACAGGGAAGAGCGCTGAAGCTTTCTTT. As protein: CASSLTTGKSAEAFF.

The CDR3 loop is CASSLQPTGEQYF. The CDR3 DNA follows: TGTGCCAGCAGCTTACAGCCTACGGGCGAGCAGTACTTC. V is TRBV7-2 and J is TRBJ2-7; D not resolved. The CDR3 totals 13 residues. Germline loops: CDR1 SGHTA, CDR2 FQGNSA. The V end lost 2 bases, the J end lost 6 bases, and 11 bases lay between the germline ends.

V gene TRBV2 combines with J gene TRBJ2-1; 8 bases are shared with TRBD2. The CDR3 is 17 amino acids. In germline, CDR1 is SNHLY, CDR2 FYNNEI. V was pared by 5 bases and J by 5 bases, with 14 bases of the junction left unmatched. The CDR3 sequence: CASSPRTSGSLHNEQFF. In DNA form, the CDR3 reads TGTGCCAGCAGTCCCCGTACCAGCGGGAGTCTCCACAATGAGCAGTTCTTC. The complete variable domain, with remaining parts taken from reference TRBV2 and TRBJ2-1, reads EPEVTQTPSHQVTQMGQEVILRCVPISNHLYFYWYRQILGQKVEFLVSFYNNEISEKSEIFDDQFSVERPDGSNFTLKIRSTKLEDSAMYFCASSPRTSGSLHNEQFFGPGTRLTVL.

This clone appeared a few times. The gene calls are TRBV9 and TRBJ2-2, with unresolved D. The CDR3 length is 14 residues. The V and J ends lost 0 bases and 6 bases respectively, with 9 bases between them. CDR1 SGDLS and CDR2 YYNGEE come from the germline V gene. The CDR3 nucleotides read TGTGCCAGCAGCGTAGGGCCCTCTCCCGGGGAGCTGTTTTTT. It yields the protein CASSVGPSPGELFF. Full variable domain (outside the CDR3, taken from reference TRBV9 and TRBJ2-2): DSGVTQTPKHLITATGQRVTLRCSPRSGDLSVYWYQQSLDQGLQFLIQYYNGEERAKGNILERFSAQQFPDLHSELNLSSLELGDSALYFCASSVGPSPGELFFGEGSRLTVL.

The rearrangement links TRBV9 to TRBJ1-4; TRBD1 might be the D (5 bases). The CDR3 contains 15 residues. V dropped 4 bases and J dropped 0 bases, with 10 bases sitting between them. Per germline, CDR1 SGDLS and CDR2 YYNGEE. CDR3 residues: CASSQRGATNEKLFF. CDR3 in DNA: TGTGCCAGCAGCCAGCGGGGGGCAACTAATGAAAAACTGTTTTTT.

The chain links TRBV11-2 to TRBJ1-1; a weak D match, TRBD1 (6 bases). Trimming stripped 5 bases from V and 2 bases from J, with 12 bases between. Germline lookup yields CDR1 SGHAT and CDR2 FQNNGV. The CDR3 has 14 amino acids. Here the CDR3 reads CASSSRQANTEAFF. DNA for the CDR3: TGTGCCAGCAGCAGCAGACAGGCCAACACTGAAGCTTTCTTT.

The chain has TRBV27 and TRBJ2-3; D perhaps matches TRBD2 (5 bases). Per germline, CDR1 MNHEY and CDR2 SMNVEV (reference sequence). The CDR3 spans 16 residues. Trimming shortened V by 6 bases and J by 4 bases, and 20 bases separated the two germline ends. The CDR3 DNA reads TGTGCCAGCAGGCCCCCAGGTCGGGGTACCGCAGATACGCAGTATTTT. Its translation: CASRPPGRGTADTQYF.